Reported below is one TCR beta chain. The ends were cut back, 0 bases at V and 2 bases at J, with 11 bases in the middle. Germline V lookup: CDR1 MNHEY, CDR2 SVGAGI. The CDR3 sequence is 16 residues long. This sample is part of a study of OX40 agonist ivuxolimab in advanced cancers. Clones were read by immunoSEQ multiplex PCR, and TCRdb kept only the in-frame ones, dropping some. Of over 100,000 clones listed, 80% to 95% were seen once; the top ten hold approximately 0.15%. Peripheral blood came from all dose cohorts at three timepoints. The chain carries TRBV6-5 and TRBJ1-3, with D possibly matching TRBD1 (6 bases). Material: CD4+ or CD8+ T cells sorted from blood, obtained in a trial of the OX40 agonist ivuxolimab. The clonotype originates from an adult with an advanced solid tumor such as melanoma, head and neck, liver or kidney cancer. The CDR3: CASSYSGGDPGNTIYF. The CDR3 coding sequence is TGTGCCAGCAGTTACTCAGGGGGGGATCCTGGAAACACCATATATTTT.